Sequencing of this T cell receptor (beta chain) was carried out in a study of CD8+CD57+ T cells in acquired aplastic anemia. About the research overall: The average for DNA from sorted CD4+ and CD8+ cells was roughly 3 ug.

The study, taken as a whole, reports: The study found no significant CD8+ Simpson's diversity difference between patients and controls. Patients had roughly 29 CD8+ CDR3 sequences in common with controls (the shared set).

From germline, CDR1 is MNHEY and CDR2 SVGAGI. The CDR3 is made up of 14 amino acids. Individuals selected for sequencing had exhibited CD8+CD57+ cell expansion on flow cytometry. Genomic DNA acted as the template from which TCR beta VDJ combination and CDR3 sequence profiling were carried out. MiXCR was run by TCRdb on the reads, yielding one entry per CDR3 protein. The sample shows about 180,000 distinct CDR3 sequences, around 50% of them seen only once. For this clonotype: Its cognate antigen is unknown. An end of the junction differs from the germline gene, which may be a read error.

The source material was sorted CD4+, CD8+, or CD8+CD57+ T cells (not recorded which) from PBMCs. This chain joins TRBV6-5 and TRBJ1-2; tentative D call: TRBD1 (5 bases). The TCR was taken from a human donor with aplastic anemia. In nucleotides, the CDR3 is TGTGCCAGCAGATACGGGGGACTACGCTATGGCTGCACCTTC. Translated: CASRYGGLRYGCTF.